This TCR beta chain was identified in a study of cytomegalovirus exposure and HLA in healthy donors. Broader study findings: As immune exposure information, only CMV serostatus was available. Presence/absence analyses rested on an assumption that sequencing depth was roughly uniform across donors.

The CDR3 loop spans 17 amino acids. CDR1 is MGHDK, CDR2 SYGVNS, per germline. J gave up 2 bases and V 6 bases, and 9 bases lay outside the gene matches. 13 Jbeta primers and 60 Vbeta primers were used for the PCR. Clones were sequenced by immunoSEQ multiplex PCR, and TCRdb holds only the in-frame ones, with some missing. Of about 180,000 clones in the sample, about four fifths are singletons; the top ten hold about 2.1%. A remark on this clone: Its antigen is as yet unknown.

This sequence was found in a woman aged 25-40 years in good health and CMV-seronegative. V gene TRBV25-1 combines with J gene TRBJ2-1; 11 bases map to TRBD2. Input material: PBMCs. The CDR3 DNA follows: TGTGCCAGCAGCGCCCTCGGACTAGCGGGCACCTACAATGAGCAGTTCTTC. Amino acid sequence: CASSALGLAGTYNEQFF.